The 27 T cell receptor beta chains below were found in one sample sequenced in a study of beta chain features in type 1 diabetes. Expressed TCRB transcripts got sequenced, as all isolated RNA was reverse transcribed. The table came from immunoSEQ multiplex PCR; TCRdb's copy has only in-frame clones and leaves some out. This repertoire shows 130,000 to 150,000 clones, about 50% found once; its top ten account for over 0.4%. Input material: Tregs from blood. These receptors all come from a man aged 18 to 29 in good health.

This clone was seen just once. The chain combines TRBV30 with TRBJ1-5; possibly TRBD1 for D (5 bases). The CDR3 runs to 18 residues. V lost 7 bases and J lost 5, with 30 bases in between. CDR1 and CDR2 from the germline V gene are GTSNPN and SVGIG (reference sequence). The CDR3 DNA reads as TGTGCCTATGCTCTAAAGGGACTGTATGGGGGTTCCTATCAGCCCCAGCATTTT. Its translation: CAYALKGLYGGSYQPQHF. The variable domain in full, with the rest retrieved from reference TRBV30 and TRBJ1-5, is SQTIHQWPATLVQPVGSPLSLECTVEGTSNPNLYWYRQAAGRGLQLLFYSVGIGQISSEVPQNLSASRPQDRQFILSSKKLLLSDSGFYLCAYALKGLYGGSYQPQHFGDGTRLSIL.

J is TRBJ1-3 and V is TRBV7-2, with 8 positions matching TRBD1. The CDR3 is 15 residues long. Germline CDR1 and CDR2: SGHTA and FQGNSA. J lost 2 bases, V lost 6 bases, and 6 bases had no gene match. The CDR3 DNA reads TGTGCCAGCAGTCCGGACAGGGCGGCTGGAAACACCATATATTTT. This encodes CASSPDRAAGNTIYF.

CDR3 sequence (DNA): TGTGCCAGCAGTTTGACACGGAACGCCTACGAGCAGTACTTC. Translating gives CASSLTRNAYEQYF. This rearrangement joins TRBV6-5 to TRBJ2-7; D is ambiguous. V dropped 4 bases and J dropped 2 bases, with 12 bases sitting between them. CDR1 is MNHEY and CDR2 is SVGAGI in the germline V gene. The CDR3 covers 14 residues.

V and J are TRBV5-1 and TRBJ2-3, with 8 bases fitting TRBD2. V shed 3 bases and J 3 bases; nucleotides not matched to a gene: 6. CDR3 length equals 15 residues. Germline CDR1 is SGHRS and CDR2 is YFSETQ. The CDR3 sequence is CASSSSGRGTDTQYF. For the CDR3, the DNA is TGCGCCAGCAGCTCAAGCGGGAGAGGTACAGATACGCAGTATTTT.

This chain links TRBV5-1 with TRBJ2-7, with 13 bases aligning to TRBD2. From germline, CDR1 is SGHRS and CDR2 YFSETQ. Trimming at V came to 4 bases and at J to 7 bases, leaving 8 bases not matched to a gene. CDR3 size: 15 residues. The CDR3: CASSGGLAGLGEQYF. CDR3 in DNA: TGCGCCAGCAGCGGGGGACTAGCGGGATTAGGGGAGCAGTACTTC.

This clone was picked up one time. This chain connects TRBV19 to TRBJ1-5; D is unresolved. The CDR3 covers 14 residues. Trimming cost V 2 bases and J 4 bases, with 9 bases left between them. Per the germline V gene, CDR1 is LNHDA and CDR2 is SQIVND (reference sequence). CDR3 coding DNA: TGTGCCAGTAGTATATCAACCAGAAATCAGCCCCAGCATTTT. It yields the protein CASSISTRNQPQHF.

This chain connects TRBV19 to TRBJ2-3; 8 bases fit TRBD1. Germline V gene sequence: CDR1 LNHDA, CDR2 SQIVND (reference sequence). J lost 3 bases, V lost 6 bases, and 5 bases had no gene match. The CDR3 runs to 14 residues. The CDR3 region has the DNA TGTGCCAGTAGGGGACAGGCTAAGACAGATACGCAGTATTTT. It specifies CASRGQAKTDTQYF.

V is TRBV7-9 and J is TRBJ2-5; maybe TRBD1 (6 bases). The CDR3 runs to 14 residues. Trimming shortened V by 1 base and J by 2 bases, and 8 bases separated the two germline ends. Germline CDR1 reads SEHNR; CDR2 reads FQNEAQ (reference sequence). CDR3: CASSLGTEQETQYF. CDR3 DNA: TGTGCCAGCAGCTTAGGGACAGAACAAGAGACCCAGTACTTC.

CDR3 bases: TGTGCCAGCAGCCAAAACCCTAGCGGGGGGGCTCATGAGCAGTTCTTC. This gives the protein CASSQNPSGGAHEQFF. The chain carries TRBV4-2 and TRBJ2-1; TRBD2 matches 12 bases. Unmatched junction bases numbered 7, after V lost 2 bases and J lost 8 bases. The CDR3 has 16 residues. Per germline, CDR1 LGHNA and CDR2 YNFKEQ.

This clone was seen just once. This sequence joins TRBV19 and TRBJ2-4; perhaps TRBD1 as D (6 bases). Germline V lookup: CDR1 LNHDA, CDR2 SQIVND (reference sequence). The ends were cut back, 10 bases at V and 0 bases at J, with 16 bases in the middle. The CDR3 loop spans 15 amino acids. CDR3 nucleotide sequence: TGTGCCACACATCAACAGGGTTTAGCCAAAAACATTCAGTACTTC. The encoded protein is CATHQQGLAKNIQYF.

The chain employs TRBV7-3 and TRBJ2-1; 12 nucleotides line up with TRBD2. The CDR3 spans 15 residues. V trimming: 5 bases; J trimming: 8 bases; junction bases outside the gene matches: 7. Germline loops: CDR1 SGHTA, CDR2 FQGTGA. Here the CDR3 reads CASSPRLAGAHEQFF. In DNA form, the CDR3 reads TGTGCCAGCAGCCCCCGACTAGCGGGAGCCCATGAGCAGTTCTTC.

The V gene is TRBV10-3, the J gene TRBJ2-2; D might be TRBD1 (6 bases). Germline V gene sequence: CDR1 ENHRY, CDR2 SYGVKD. The germline V and J ends were trimmed by 5 bases and 5 bases, with 12 bases remaining between them. The CDR3 is 14 residues long. The CDR3 bases are TGTGCCATCAGTTTAAACAGGGATACCGGGGAGCTGTTTTTT. This translates into CAISLNRDTGELFF.

This chain links TRBV6-4 with TRBJ2-7; 16 bases align to TRBD2. CDR3 size: 17 residues. The junction had 7 bases not matched to a gene; V was cut back by 6 bases and J by 2 bases. Germline V lookup: CDR1 MRHNA, CDR2 SNTAGT. CDR3 nucleotide sequence: TGTGCCAGCAGGCCGGGACTAGCGGGGGGGTTCCCCTACGAGCAGTACTTC. Amino acid sequence: CASRPGLAGGFPYEQYF.

The chain is built from TRBV6-6 and TRBJ1-6; D might be TRBD1 (6 bases). Germline loops: CDR1 MNHNY, CDR2 SVGAGI (reference sequence). The CDR3 loop spans 13 amino acids. Trimming pared 6 bases from V and 10 bases from J, leaving 13 bases between. This CDR3 is CASRVYRESPLHF. As DNA, the CDR3 is TGTGCCAGCAGAGTGTACAGGGAGTCACCCCTCCACTTT.

This chain links TRBV5-1 with TRBJ2-3; D gene uncertain. Germline CDR1 SGHRS, CDR2 YFSETQ. Deletions cut 1 base from V and 3 bases from J, with 6 bases between. The CDR3 is made up of 13 amino acids. Written as DNA, the CDR3 is TGCGCCAGCAGCTTGTTTCTAACAGATACGCAGTATTTT. It codes for CASSLFLTDTQYF.

The J gene is TRBJ1-2, the V gene TRBV7-9, with unresolved D. CDR1 and CDR2 (germline): SEHNR, FQNEAQ (reference sequence). The length of the CDR3 is 15 residues. Trimming pared 1 base from V and 4 bases from J, leaving 13 bases between. CDR3 protein: CASSLDLAARYGYTF. As DNA, the CDR3 is TGTGCCAGCAGCTTAGACCTTGCGGCCCGCTATGGCTACACCTTC.

This chain uses TRBV19 with TRBJ1-4; perhaps TRBD1 as D (5 bases). The CDR3 spans 13 residues. V lost 9 bases to trimming and J lost 4 bases, with 12 bases between them. Looked up from germline, CDR1 is LNHDA and CDR2 is SQIVND (reference sequence). Written as DNA, the CDR3 is TGTGCCAGCAACAGGTACCTTAATGAAAAACTGTTTTTT. It specifies CASNRYLNEKLFF.

The genes are TRBV9 and TRBJ1-2, with TRBD1 matching 9 bases. This CDR3 is 15 amino acids long. Germline CDR1 is SGDLS and CDR2 is YYNGEE. The V and J ends lost 3 bases and 3 bases, in that order; junction bases with no gene match: 6. The CDR3 spells CASSGGQGRDYGYTF. The DNA for the CDR3 is TGTGCCAGCAGCGGGGGACAGGGCCGAGACTATGGCTACACCTTC.

The rearrangement links TRBV18 to TRBJ1-1, with 7 positions matching TRBD1. Germline-derived CDR1 and CDR2 are KGHSH and LQKENI. CDR3 length: 12 amino acids. The ends lost 0 bases at V and 10 bases at J; junction bases unmatched: 2. The CDR3 DNA is TGTGCCAGCTCACCACCGCAGGGGGGAGCTTTCTTT. It specifies CASSPPQGGAFF.

This clone was seen a few times. The chain carries TRBV29-1 and TRBJ2-5, with TRBD2 matching 8 bases. Germline trimming cut 6 bases from V and 1 base from J; bases unmatched to any gene: 7. Germline values: CDR1 SQVTM, CDR2 ANQGSEA. The CDR3 runs 14 residues. Written as DNA, the CDR3 is TGCAGCGTAGACGGGACTAGAGGCCAAGAGACCCAGTACTTC. This gives the protein CSVDGTRGQETQYF. Combining the CDR3 with reference TRBV29-1 and TRBJ2-5 gives the whole variable domain SAVISQKPSRDICQRGTSLTIQCQVDSQVTMMFWYRQQPGQSLTLIATANQGSEATYESGFVIDKFPISRPNLTFSTLTVSNMSPEDSSIYLCSVDGTRGQETQYFGPGTRLLVL.

This clone appeared a few times. This chain joins TRBV9 and TRBJ2-7; 10 bases fit TRBD2. Germline V lookup: CDR1 SGDLS, CDR2 YYNGEE. Trimming took 4 bases from V and 3 from J; bases not matched to a gene: 7. This CDR3 is 15 amino acids long. The CDR3 protein is CASSLGLAGGYEQYF. In nucleotides, the CDR3 is TGTGCCAGCAGCCTAGGATTAGCGGGAGGCTACGAGCAGTACTTC.

The chain employs TRBV18 and TRBJ2-1; tentative D call: TRBD1 (6 bases). This CDR3 is 15 amino acids long. Germline CDR1 reads KGHSH; CDR2 reads LQKENI. Deletions cut 4 bases from V and 5 bases from J, with 15 bases between. Here the CDR3 DNA reads TGTGCCAGCTCACTACAGGGTATTATGCACAATGAGCAGTTCTTC. Protein product: CASSLQGIMHNEQFF.

The chain carries TRBV6-1 and TRBJ2-1; 7 nucleotides agree with TRBD2. With V trimmed by 4 bases and J by 10 bases, 16 bases remained unmatched. Germline values: CDR1 MNHNS, CDR2 SASEGT. The CDR3 has 16 residues. CDR3 DNA: TGTGCCAGCAGTGGTGCCATTAGGGGACTGGGAGGGGAGCAGTTCTTC. Its protein is CASSGAIRGLGGEQFF.

Remarks on this clone: Distinct nucleotide sequences in the sample also encode this CDR3. The CDR3 reads CASSPAPGQEYGYTF. CDR3 sequence (DNA): TGTGCCAGCTCACCAGCTCCAGGACAGGAATATGGCTACACCTTC. This chain connects TRBV18 to TRBJ1-2, with TRBD1 matching 7 bases. CDR3 length: 15 amino acids. V shed 2 bases, J shed 5 bases, and the junction held 8 bases outside the gene matches. Germline-derived CDR1 and CDR2 are KGHSH and LQKENI.

This clone was detected a few times. The chain has TRBV5-6 and TRBJ1-1; D might be TRBD1 (5 bases). CDR3 length: 13 residues. V lost 4 bases, J lost 3 bases, and 10 bases lay in between. The germline gives CDR1 SGHDT, CDR2 YYEEEE. The CDR3: CASSMGLYTEAFF. The CDR3 DNA reads TGTGCCAGCAGCATGGGACTGTACACTGAAGCTTTCTTT.

The V and J genes are TRBV11-1 and TRBJ2-1; 8 positions match TRBD2. Per the germline V gene, CDR1 is SGHAT and CDR2 is FQDESV (reference sequence). The CDR3 consists of 17 residues. V was clipped by 5 bases and J by 4 bases; unmatched bases: 13. The CDR3 DNA reads as TGTGCCAGCAGCGCGAAGGCCGGGGGGGCGTCTTACAATGAGCAGTTCTTC. The encoded protein is CASSAKAGGASYNEQFF.

This chain joins TRBV7-2 and TRBJ2-7, with D possibly matching TRBD1 (5 bases). Germline assignment: CDR1 SGHTA and CDR2 FQGNSA. This CDR3 is 15 amino acids long. V lost 1 base and J lost 1, with 11 bases in between. The CDR3 loop is CASSLEAGRSYEQYF. The CDR3 DNA reads as TGTGCCAGCAGCTTAGAGGCAGGGCGGTCCTACGAGCAGTACTTC.